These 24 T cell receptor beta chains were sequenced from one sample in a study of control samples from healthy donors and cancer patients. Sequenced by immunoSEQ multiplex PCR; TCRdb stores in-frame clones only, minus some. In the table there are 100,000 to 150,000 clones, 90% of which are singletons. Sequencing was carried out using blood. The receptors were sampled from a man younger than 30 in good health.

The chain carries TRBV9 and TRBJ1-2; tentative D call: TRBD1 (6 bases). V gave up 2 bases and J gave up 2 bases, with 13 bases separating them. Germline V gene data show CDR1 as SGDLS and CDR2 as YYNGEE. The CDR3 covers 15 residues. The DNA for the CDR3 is TGTGCCAGCAGCGTCACCGGGACAACCAACTATGGCTACACCTTC. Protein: CASSVTGTTNYGYTF.

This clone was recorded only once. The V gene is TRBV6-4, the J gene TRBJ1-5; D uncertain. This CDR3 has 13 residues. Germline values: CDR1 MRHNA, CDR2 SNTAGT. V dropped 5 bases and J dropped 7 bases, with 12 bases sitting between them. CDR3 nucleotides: TGTGCCAGCAGTCCGGAGGTATACCAGCCCCAGCATTTT. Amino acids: CASSPEVYQPQHF.

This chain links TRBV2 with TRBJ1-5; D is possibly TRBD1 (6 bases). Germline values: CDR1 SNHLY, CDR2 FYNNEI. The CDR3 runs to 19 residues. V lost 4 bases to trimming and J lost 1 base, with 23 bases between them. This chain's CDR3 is CASSAKENTGLGSNQPQHF. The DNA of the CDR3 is TGTGCCAGCAGTGCTAAAGAAAACACAGGGCTCGGGAGCAATCAGCCCCAGCATTTT. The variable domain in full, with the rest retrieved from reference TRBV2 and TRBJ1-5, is EPEVTQTPSHQVTQMGQEVILRCVPISNHLYFYWYRQILGQKVEFLVSFYNNEISEKSEIFDDQFSVERPDGSNFTLKIRSTKLEDSAMYFCASSAKENTGLGSNQPQHFGDGTRLSIL.

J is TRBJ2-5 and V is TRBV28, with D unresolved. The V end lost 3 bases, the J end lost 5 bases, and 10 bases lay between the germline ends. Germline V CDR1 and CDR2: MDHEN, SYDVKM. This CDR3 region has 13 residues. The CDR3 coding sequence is TGTGCCAGCAGTTTTGGGGTCTGGGAGACCCAGTACTTC. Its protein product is CASSFGVWETQYF.

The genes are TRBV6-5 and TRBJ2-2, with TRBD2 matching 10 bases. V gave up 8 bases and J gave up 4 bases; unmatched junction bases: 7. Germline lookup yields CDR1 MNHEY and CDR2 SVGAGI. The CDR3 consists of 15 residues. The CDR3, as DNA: TGTGCCAGCTGGTTCCAGCGGGGGGGCACCGGGGAGCTGTTTTTT. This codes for CASWFQRGGTGELFF.

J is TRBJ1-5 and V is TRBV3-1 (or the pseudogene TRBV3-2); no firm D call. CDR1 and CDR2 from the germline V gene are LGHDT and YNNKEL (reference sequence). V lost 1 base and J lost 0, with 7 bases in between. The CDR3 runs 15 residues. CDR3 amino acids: CASSQGWGSNQPQHF. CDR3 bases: TGTGCCAGCAGCCAAGGTTGGGGTAGCAATCAGCCCCAGCATTTT.

The CDR3 nucleotides read TGTGCCAGCAGCCAACCCAGGGAGGGTAACAATGAGCAGTTCTTC. This sequence encodes CASSQPREGNNEQFF. The V and J genes are TRBV14 and TRBJ2-1, with 7 bases that match TRBD2. This CDR3 spans 15 amino acids. Trimming took 2 bases from V and 5 from J; bases not matched to a gene: 6. CDR1 and CDR2 from the germline V gene are SGHDN and FVKESK.

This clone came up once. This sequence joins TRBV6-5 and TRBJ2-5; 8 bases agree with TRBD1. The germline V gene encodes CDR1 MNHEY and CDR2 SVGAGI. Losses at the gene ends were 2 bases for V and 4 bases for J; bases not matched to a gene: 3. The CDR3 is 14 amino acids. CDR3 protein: CASSYDRGRETQYF. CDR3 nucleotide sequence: TGTGCCAGCAGTTACGACAGGGGTAGAGAGACCCAGTACTTC.

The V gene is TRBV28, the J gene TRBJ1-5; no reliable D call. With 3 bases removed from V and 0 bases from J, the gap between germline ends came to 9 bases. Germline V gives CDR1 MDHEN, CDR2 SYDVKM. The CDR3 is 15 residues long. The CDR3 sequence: CASSFGPFSNQPQHF. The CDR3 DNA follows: TGTGCCAGCAGTTTCGGCCCCTTTAGCAATCAGCCCCAGCATTTT.

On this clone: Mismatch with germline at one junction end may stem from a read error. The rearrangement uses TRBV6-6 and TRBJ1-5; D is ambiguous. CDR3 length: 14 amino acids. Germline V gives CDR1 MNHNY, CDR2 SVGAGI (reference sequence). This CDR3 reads CASSNSDGNQPQHF. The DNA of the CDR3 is TGTGCCAGCAGTAACTCGGACGGAAATCAGCCCCAGCATTTT.

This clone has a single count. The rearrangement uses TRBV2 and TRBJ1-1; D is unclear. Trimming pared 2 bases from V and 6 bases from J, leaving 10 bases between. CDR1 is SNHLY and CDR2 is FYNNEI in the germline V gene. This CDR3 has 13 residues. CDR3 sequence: CASSEPTSAEAFF. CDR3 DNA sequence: TGTGCCAGCAGTGAACCCACGTCGGCTGAAGCTTTCTTT.

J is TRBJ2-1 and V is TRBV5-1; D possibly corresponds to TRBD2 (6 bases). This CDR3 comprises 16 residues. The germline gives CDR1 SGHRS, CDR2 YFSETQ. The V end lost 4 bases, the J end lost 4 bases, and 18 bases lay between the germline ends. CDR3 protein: CASSHPGVAEYNEQFF. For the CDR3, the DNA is TGCGCCAGCAGCCACCCTGGAGTAGCGGAGTACAATGAGCAGTTCTTC.

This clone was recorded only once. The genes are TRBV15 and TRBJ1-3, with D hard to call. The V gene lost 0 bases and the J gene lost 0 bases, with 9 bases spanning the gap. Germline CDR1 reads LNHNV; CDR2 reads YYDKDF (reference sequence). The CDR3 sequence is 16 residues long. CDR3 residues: CATSREDKNSGNTIYF. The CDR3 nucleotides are TGTGCCACCAGCAGAGAAGACAAGAACTCTGGAAACACCATATATTTT.

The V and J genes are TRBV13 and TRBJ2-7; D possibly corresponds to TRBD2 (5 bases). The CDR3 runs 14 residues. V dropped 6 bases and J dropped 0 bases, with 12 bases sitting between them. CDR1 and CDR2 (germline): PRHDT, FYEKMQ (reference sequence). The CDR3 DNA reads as TGTGCCAGCAGGGACTCCTCGAGCTCCTACGAGCAGTACGTC. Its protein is CASRDSSSSYEQYV.

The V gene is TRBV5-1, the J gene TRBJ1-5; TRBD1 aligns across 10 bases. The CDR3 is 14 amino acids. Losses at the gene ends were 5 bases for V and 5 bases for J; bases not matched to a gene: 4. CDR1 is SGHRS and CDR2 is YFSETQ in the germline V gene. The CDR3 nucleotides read TGCGCCAGCAGTCCCGGGACAGGGGATCAGCCCCAGCATTTT. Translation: CASSPGTGDQPQHF.

Here the CDR3 reads CASRSLPGQDLSNQPQHF. The CDR3 coding sequence is TGTGCAAGTCGCTCTCTTCCGGGACAGGACCTTAGCAATCAGCCCCAGCATTTT. This chain links TRBV12-2 with TRBJ1-5; the listed D gene, TRBD1, was not tested against the DNA. TRBV12-2 is annotated as a pseudogene. The CDR3 sequence is 18 residues long.

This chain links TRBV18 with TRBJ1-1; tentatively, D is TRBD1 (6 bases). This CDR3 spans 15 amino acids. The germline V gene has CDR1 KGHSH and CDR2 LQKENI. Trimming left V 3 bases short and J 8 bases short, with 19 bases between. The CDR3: CASSPQDSGTGEAFF. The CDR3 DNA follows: TGTGCCAGCTCACCCCAGGACAGCGGGACCGGGGAAGCTTTCTTT.

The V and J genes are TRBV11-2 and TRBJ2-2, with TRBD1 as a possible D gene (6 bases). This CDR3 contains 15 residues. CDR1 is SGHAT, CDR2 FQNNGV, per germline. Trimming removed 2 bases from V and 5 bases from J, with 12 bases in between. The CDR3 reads CASSLQGSGTGELFF. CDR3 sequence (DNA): TGTGCCAGCAGCTTACAGGGGAGTGGGACCGGGGAGCTGTTTTTT.

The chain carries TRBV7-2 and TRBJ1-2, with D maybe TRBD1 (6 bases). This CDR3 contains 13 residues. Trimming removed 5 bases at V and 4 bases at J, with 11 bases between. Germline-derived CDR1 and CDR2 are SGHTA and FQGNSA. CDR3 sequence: CASSHRESYGYTF. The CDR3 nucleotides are TGTGCCAGCAGCCACAGGGAAAGCTATGGCTACACCTTC. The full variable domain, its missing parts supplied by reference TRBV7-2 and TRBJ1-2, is GAGVSQSPSNKVTEKGKDVELRCDPISGHTALYWYRQSLGQGLEFLIYFQGNSAPDKSGLPSDRFSAERTGGSVSTLTIQRTQQEDSAVYLCASSHRESYGYTFGSGTRLTVV.

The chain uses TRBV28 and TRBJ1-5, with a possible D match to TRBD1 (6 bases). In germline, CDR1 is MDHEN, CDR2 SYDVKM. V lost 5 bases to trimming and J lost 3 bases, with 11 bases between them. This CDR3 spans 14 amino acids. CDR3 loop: CASSRGRVNQPQHF. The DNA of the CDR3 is TGTGCCAGCAGTCGGGGGCGGGTCAATCAGCCCCAGCATTTT.

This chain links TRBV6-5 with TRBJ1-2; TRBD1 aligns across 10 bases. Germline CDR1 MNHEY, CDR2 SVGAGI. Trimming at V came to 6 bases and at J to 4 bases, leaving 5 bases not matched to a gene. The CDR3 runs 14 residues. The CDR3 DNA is TGTGCCAGCAGAGCCAGGACAGGGGGCTATGGCTACACCTTC. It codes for CASRARTGGYGYTF.

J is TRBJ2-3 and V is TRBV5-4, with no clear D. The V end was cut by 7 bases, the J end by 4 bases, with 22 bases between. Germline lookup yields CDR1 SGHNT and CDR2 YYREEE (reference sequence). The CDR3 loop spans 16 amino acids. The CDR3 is CASESSPNFGADTQYF. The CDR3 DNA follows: TGTGCCAGCGAAAGTAGCCCTAACTTCGGAGCAGATACGCAGTATTTT. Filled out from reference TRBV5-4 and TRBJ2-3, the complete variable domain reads ETGVTQSPTHLIKTRGQQVTLRCSSQSGHNTVSWYQQALGQGPQFIFQYYREEENGRGNFPPRFSGLQFPNYSSELNVNALELDDSALYLCASESSPNFGADTQYFGPGTRLTVL.

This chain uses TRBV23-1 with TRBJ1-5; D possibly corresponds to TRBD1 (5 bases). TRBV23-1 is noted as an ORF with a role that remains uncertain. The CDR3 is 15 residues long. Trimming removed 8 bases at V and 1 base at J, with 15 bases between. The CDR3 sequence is CASSSSGDSNQPQHF. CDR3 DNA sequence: TGCGCCAGCTCTAGCTCGGGGGACAGCAATCAGCCCCAGCATTTT.

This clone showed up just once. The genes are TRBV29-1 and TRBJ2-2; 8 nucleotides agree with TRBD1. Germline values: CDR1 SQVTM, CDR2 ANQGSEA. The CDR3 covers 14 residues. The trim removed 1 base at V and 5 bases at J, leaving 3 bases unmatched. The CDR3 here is CSVEGTGRTGELFF. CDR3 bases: TGCAGCGTTGAAGGGACAGGGCGAACCGGGGAGCTGTTTTTT.